The 8 T cell receptor beta chains in this list originate from one sample, sequenced in a study of CD8 T cells in ankylosing spondylitis. TCRdb fed the 5' RACE reads into MiXCR, producing one record per CDR3 protein. The sample consists of some 240,000 distinct CDR3 sequences, about 9.1% of them appearing once. Sample: blood, either unsorted or a sorted T cell fraction (not recorded which). Receptors were obtained from a male donor with ankylosing spondylitis or in good health (not recorded which).

This clonotype came up many times. This chain joins TRBV20-1 and TRBJ1-1, with TRBD1 matching over 7 bases. The junction had 10 bases not matched to a gene; V was cut back by 4 bases and J by 5 bases. CDR1 is DFQATT and CDR2 is SNEGSKA in the germline V gene (reference sequence). This CDR3 spans 14 amino acids. In DNA, the CDR3 is TGCAGTGCTAACAGGGGAGATGGGAAGACTGAAGCTTTCTTT. Amino acid sequence: CSANRGDGKTEAFF.

This clonotype showed up many times. The V and J genes are TRBV29-1 and TRBJ2-1, with unresolved D. Trimming left V 5 bases short and J 10 bases short, with 9 bases between. The CDR3 runs to 10 residues. Germline V gene data show CDR1 as SQVTM and CDR2 as ANQGSEA. The CDR3 loop is CSVREEEQFF. DNA for the CDR3: TGCAGCGTTAGAGAGGAGGAGCAGTTCTTC.

This clonotype was recorded at least ten times. The chain uses TRBV7-8 and TRBJ2-1; D is perhaps TRBD2 (6 bases). The CDR3 sequence is 12 residues long. Germline-derived CDR1 and CDR2 are SGHVS and FQNEAQ. V was trimmed by 5 bases and J by 12 bases, leaving 14 bases between them. The CDR3: CASSEGLLVQFF. The CDR3 DNA reads as TGTGCCAGCAGCGAGGGACTTCTGGTGCAGTTCTTC.

This clonotype was observed at least ten times. The V call is TRBV3-1, the J call TRBJ2-2; D tentatively fits TRBD1 or TRBD2 (5 bases each). This CDR3 region has 15 residues. The germline V gene has CDR1 LGHDT and CDR2 YNNKEL (reference sequence). V gave up 8 bases and J gave up 1 base, with 14 bases separating them. The DNA for the CDR3 is TGTGCCAGCGCCGGGACGGATAGGAACACCGGGGAGCTGTTTTTT. Translating it yields CASAGTDRNTGELFF.

This clonotype was seen repeatedly, ten times or more. The chain is built from TRBV12-3 or TRBV12-4 and TRBJ1-5; possible D gene TRBD1, 5 bases. CDR3 length: 16 residues. The V end was cut by 4 bases, the J end by 6 bases, with 19 bases between. CDR3 amino acids: CASSSRLRDGGQPQHF. The CDR3 DNA reads as TGTGCCAGCAGTTCTCGACTCCGGGACGGGGGTCAGCCCCAGCATTTT.

This clonotype has ten or more counts. This sequence joins TRBV16 and TRBJ2-5; D may correspond to TRBD1 or TRBD2 (5 bases each). The CDR3 has 14 residues. The V gene's germline CDR1 is KGHSY and CDR2 FQNENV. V lost 1 base, J lost 3 bases, and 9 bases lay in between. CDR3 in DNA: TGTGCCAGCAGCCAATTCGTGGGGGAAGAGACCCAGTACTTC. The encoded protein is CASSQFVGEETQYF.

This clonotype appeared a few times. The rearrangement links TRBV5-6 to TRBJ1-2, with no clear D. Germline values: CDR1 SGHDT, CDR2 YYEEEE. The CDR3 has 14 amino acids. Between the trimmed V and J ends, which lost 4 bases and 3 bases, there was a span of 13 bases. The CDR3 is CASSRLMTDYGYTF. The CDR3 region has the DNA TGTGCCAGCAGCCGTCTTATGACGGACTATGGCTACACCTTC.

The rearrangement joins TRBV20-1 to TRBJ2-1; D perhaps matches TRBD2 (5 bases). The germline V and J ends were trimmed by 6 bases and 0 bases, with 24 bases remaining between them. This CDR3 is built from 18 residues. Germline V CDR1 and CDR2: DFQATT, SNEGSKA (reference sequence). For the CDR3, the DNA is TGCAGTGCCCCGGACGAGGGCTCCCCTCCGAGCTCCTACAATGAGCAGTTCTTC. Its protein product is CSAPDEGSPPSSYNEQFF.